The 10 T cell receptor beta chains below come from one sample, sequenced in a study of blood T cell repertoires in COVID-19. Generated by immunoSEQ multiplex PCR, the TCRdb table keeps only in-frame clones and is missing some. The sample yields about 480,000 clones, approximately 90% seen once. The sample was PBMCs or T cells enriched from blood (not recorded which). These receptors all come from a woman between 40 and 50 years old who had recovered from COVID-19.

The chain combines TRBV27 with TRBJ1-2; 9 bases fit TRBD1. The CDR3 covers 12 residues. Germline V gene lookup returns CDR1 MNHEY and CDR2 SMNVEV (reference sequence). Trimming took 6 bases from V and 6 from J; bases not matched to a gene: 2. The CDR3 spells CASRRTGDGYTF. CDR3 bases: TGTGCCAGCAGGCGGACAGGGGATGGCTACACCTTC.

This clone appeared a single time. The CDR3 reads CASSPRQGWLGDTQYF. The DNA of the CDR3 is TGTGCCAGCAGCCCCAGACAGGGGTGGTTGGGAGATACGCAGTATTTT. The chain employs TRBV3-1 (or the pseudogene TRBV3-2) and TRBJ2-3; 8 nucleotides line up with TRBD1. CDR1 is LGHDT, CDR2 YNNKEL, per germline (reference sequence). V was pared by 4 bases and J by 5 bases, with 11 bases of the junction left unmatched. This CDR3 is 16 amino acids long.

V is TRBV4-2 and J is TRBJ2-1, with D possibly TRBD1 on 6 matching bases. The V gene lost 0 bases and the J gene lost 7 bases, with 16 bases spanning the gap. The CDR3 extends over 16 amino acids. Germline V CDR1 and CDR2: LGHNA, YNFKEQ. The CDR3 region is CASSQDPPTGLNEQFF. CDR3 in DNA: TGTGCCAGCAGCCAAGACCCTCCGACAGGTCTGAATGAGCAGTTCTTC.

CDR3 region: CATSDSGQGLTF. CDR3 sequence (DNA): TGTGCCACCAGTGATTCGGGACAGGGGCTCACCTTC. This chain connects TRBV24-1 to TRBJ1-2; 10 nucleotides line up with TRBD1. Unmatched junction bases numbered 3, after V lost 2 bases and J lost 13 bases. This CDR3 is 12 amino acids long. Germline V gene lookup returns CDR1 KGHDR and CDR2 SFDVKD.

On this clone itself: This sample also contains other DNA sequences that code for the same CDR3. This rearrangement joins TRBV12-3 or TRBV12-4 to TRBJ1-2; weak D call: TRBD1 (6 bases). Trimming left V 5 bases short and J 4 bases short, with 11 bases between. This CDR3 is built from 13 residues. CDR3 nucleotides: TGTGCCAGCAGTCCCCGGACAGCCTATGGCTACACCTTC. It specifies CASSPRTAYGYTF.

This chain connects TRBV10-2 to TRBJ2-7; 12 bases map to TRBD2. The CDR3 runs 14 residues. The V gene's germline CDR1 is WSHSY and CDR2 SAAADI. V lost 6 bases, J lost 7 bases, and 7 bases stayed unmatched. CDR3 protein: CASSLLAGGVEQYF. The CDR3 coding sequence is TGCGCCAGCAGCTTACTAGCGGGGGGAGTGGAGCAGTACTTC.

As for this clone: The sample contains more than one DNA sequence encoding this CDR3. The V call is TRBV5-1, the J call TRBJ1-1; 7 bases map to TRBD1. The germline gives CDR1 SGHRS, CDR2 YFSETQ. The CDR3 runs to 14 residues. V lost 7 bases, J lost 1 base, and 7 bases stayed unmatched. CDR3 nucleotides: TGCGCCAGCCGACAGGGCGCAGGGAACACTGAAGCTTTCTTT. It specifies CASRQGAGNTEAFF. Variable domain in full (rest from reference TRBV5-1 and TRBJ1-1): KAGVTQTPRYLIKTRGQQVTLSCSPISGHRSVSWYQQTPGQGLQFLFEYFSETQRNKGNFPGRFSGRQFSNSRSEMNVSTLELGDSALYLCASRQGAGNTEAFFGQGTRLTVV.

This chain uses TRBV5-1 with TRBJ2-7; 8 nucleotides agree with TRBD1. The trim removed 2 bases at V and 2 bases at J, leaving 12 bases unmatched. The CDR3 runs 17 residues. The germline gives CDR1 SGHRS, CDR2 YFSETQ. The DNA for the CDR3 is TGCGCCAGCAGCTTTGGGGCCGGACAGGGCTTAACCTACGAGCAGTACTTC. Protein sequence: CASSFGAGQGLTYEQYF. Filled out from reference TRBV5-1 and TRBJ2-7, the complete variable domain reads KAGVTQTPRYLIKTRGQQVTLSCSPISGHRSVSWYQQTPGQGLQFLFEYFSETQRNKGNFPGRFSGRQFSNSRSEMNVSTLELGDSALYLCASSFGAGQGLTYEQYFGPGTRLTVT.

V and J are TRBV7-2 and TRBJ2-7; 9 nucleotides line up with TRBD1. This CDR3 has 16 residues. V dropped 5 bases and J dropped 2; count of bases not matched to a gene: 10. In germline, CDR1 is SGHTA, CDR2 FQGNSA. CDR3 sequence: CASSPGAGTGTYEQYF. The CDR3 DNA reads TGTGCCAGCAGCCCCGGTGCCGGGACAGGGACCTACGAGCAGTACTTC.

The chain couples TRBV14 to TRBJ1-2, with 10 bases identical to TRBD1. Germline V CDR1 and CDR2: SGHDN, FVKESK. Trimming took 4 bases from V and 5 from J; bases not matched to a gene: 10. This CDR3 has 16 residues. CDR3 protein: CASSPLGGQGTYGYTF. The CDR3 DNA reads as TGTGCCAGCAGCCCGCTGGGGGGACAGGGGACGTATGGCTACACCTTC. Together with reference TRBV14 and TRBJ1-2, the CDR3 gives the full variable domain: EAGVTQFPSHSVIEKGQTVTLRCDPISGHDNLYWYRRVMGKEIKFLLHFVKESKQDESGMPNNRFLAERTGGTYSTLKVQPAELEDSGVYFCASSPLGGQGTYGYTFGSGTRLTVV.